These T cell receptor beta chains were read from a single sample in a study of blood T cell repertoires in COVID-19. Assay: immunoSEQ multiplex PCR; the TCRdb copy retains only in-frame clones and omits some. The table includes about 210,000 clones, approximately 80% detected once. The specimen sequenced was peripheral blood. These receptors all come from a man aged 55 to 70 with COVID-19, enrolled during active disease. The conserved cysteine and the conserved F or W are not part of the CDR3 here.

j_gene	v_gene	CDR3aa
TRBJ1-2	TRBV6-1	ASSEENIQGRYT
TRBJ2-1	TRBV9	ASSLGAGVYNEQF
TRBJ2-7	TRBV5-4	ASSLGDRDYEQY
TRBJ2-3	TRBV10-2	ASSALAGGLDTQY
TRBJ1-1	TRBV6-2/TRBV6-3	ASSLGQGRNTEAF
TRBJ2-5	TRBV3-1/TRBV3-2	ASRVRGAETQY
TRBJ2-1	TRBV25-1	ASSEGRLAVNEQF
TRBJ2-7	TRBV19	ASSRREGEQY
TRBJ2-6	TRBV6-2/TRBV6-3	ASSIRTGAGANVLT
TRBJ1-1	TRBV12-3/TRBV12-4	ASSTGVGAF
TRBJ1-1	TRBV30	AWSPQGASEAF
TRBJ1-2	TRBV24-1	ATSDGRVAYGYT
TRBJ2-7	TRBV24-1	ATSQGTGSLEQY
TRBJ2-3	TRBV5-1	ASSLAVVSTDTQY
TRBJ1-1	TRBV28	ASSLRVTEAF
TRBJ2-7	TRBV30	AWSLTGTFNSYEQY
TRBJ2-3	TRBV5-1	ASSGTSTDTQY
TRBJ2-2	TRBV13	ASSPLERAGIPGELF
TRBJ2-1	TRBV7-3	ASSLIAGVYNEQF
TRBJ1-6	TRBV6-1	ASSDGSLALH
TRBJ1-2	TRBV18	ASSPGQGARGYT
TRBJ2-2	TRBV6-4	ASSPVGGANTGELF
TRBJ2-2	TRBV3-1/TRBV3-2	ASSPLAAGELF
TRBJ2-7	TRBV28	ASSLSGGEQY
TRBJ2-1	TRBV6-5	ASSYNSGAFASF
TRBJ2-1	TRBV6-1	ASSEGLAGGYNEQF
TRBJ2-7	TRBV12-3/TRBV12-4	ASKGTGGYEQY
TRBJ2-7	TRBV18	ASSPTLPGTGEYEQY
TRBJ1-4	TRBV6-5	ASTQEGGNEKLF
TRBJ2-7	TRBV10-3	ANKGDNSYEQY
TRBJ1-4	TRBV18	ASSPNGDSNEKLF
TRBJ1-6	TRBV11-2	ASSLVWTGDSPLH
TRBJ2-1	TRBV30	AWSVLSGRNNEQF
TRBJ1-2	TRBV3-1/TRBV3-2	ASSQDELGQGNYGGYT
TRBJ2-2	TRBV29-1	SVGGYTGELF
TRBJ2-2	TRBV28	ASSLMGLMNTGELF
TRBJ1-2	TRBV19	ASSIDSFDYGYT
TRBJ1-1	TRBV27	ASSLFQGLTEAF
TRBJ1-1	TRBV29-1	SVSQAANTEAF
TRBJ1-5	TRBV19	ASRDRDSFNQPQH
TRBJ1-2	TRBV12-3/TRBV12-4	ASSLPANYGYT
TRBJ1-1	TRBV9	ASSSHQGAGTEAF
TRBJ1-2	TRBV5-1	ASSLEQGGRYGYT
TRBJ1-5	TRBV29-1	SVQGGSNQPQH
TRBJ2-3	TRBV19	ASSPPSGRGKTDTQY